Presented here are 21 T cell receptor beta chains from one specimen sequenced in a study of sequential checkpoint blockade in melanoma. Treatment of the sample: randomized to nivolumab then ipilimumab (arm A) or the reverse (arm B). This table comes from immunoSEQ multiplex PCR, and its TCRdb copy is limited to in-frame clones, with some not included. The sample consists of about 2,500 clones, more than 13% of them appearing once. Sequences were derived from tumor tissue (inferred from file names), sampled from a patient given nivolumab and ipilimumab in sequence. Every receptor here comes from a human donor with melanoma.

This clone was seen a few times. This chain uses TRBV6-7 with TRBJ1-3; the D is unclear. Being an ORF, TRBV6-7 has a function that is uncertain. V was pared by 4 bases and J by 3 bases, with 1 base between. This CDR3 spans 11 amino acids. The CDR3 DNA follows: TGTGCCAGCAGTTTTGGAAACACCATATATTTT. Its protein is CASSFGNTIYF.

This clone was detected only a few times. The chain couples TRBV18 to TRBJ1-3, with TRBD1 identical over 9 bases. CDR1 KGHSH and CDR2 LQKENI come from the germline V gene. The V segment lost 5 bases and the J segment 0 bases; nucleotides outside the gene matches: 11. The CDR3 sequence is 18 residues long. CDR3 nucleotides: TGTGCCAGCTCAAGGACAGGGGCCCTGACGTACTCTGGAAACACCATATATTTT. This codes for CASSRTGALTYSGNTIYF.

CDR3 amino acids: CASSPSGGLEGYGYTF. In DNA, the CDR3 is TGCGCCAGCAGCCCCTCGGGCGGGCTAGAGGGCTATGGCTACACCTTC. This chain links TRBV5-1 with TRBJ1-2; D is unresolved. There are 16 residues in the CDR3. CDR1 and CDR2 from the germline V gene are SGHRS and YFSETQ. V was shortened by 4 bases and J by 4 bases, with 20 bases between the two germline ends.

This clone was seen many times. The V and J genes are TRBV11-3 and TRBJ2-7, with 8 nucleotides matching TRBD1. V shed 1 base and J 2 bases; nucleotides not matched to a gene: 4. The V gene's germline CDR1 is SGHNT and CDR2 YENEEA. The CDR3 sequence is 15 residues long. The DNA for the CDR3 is TGTGCCAGCAGCTTAGTTGGACAGGGCACCTACGAGCAGTACTTC. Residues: CASSLVGQGTYEQYF.

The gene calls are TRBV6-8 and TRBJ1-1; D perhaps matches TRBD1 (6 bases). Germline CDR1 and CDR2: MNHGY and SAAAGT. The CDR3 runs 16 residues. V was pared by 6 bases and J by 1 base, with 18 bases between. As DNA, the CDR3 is TGTGCCAGCAGCGACGGCCAGGCCAGGGGGAACACTGAAGCTTTCTTT. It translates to CASSDGQARGNTEAFF.

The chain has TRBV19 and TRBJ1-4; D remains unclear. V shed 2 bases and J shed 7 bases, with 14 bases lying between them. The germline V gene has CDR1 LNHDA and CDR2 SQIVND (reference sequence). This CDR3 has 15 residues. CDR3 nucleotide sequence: TGTGCCAGTAGTATAAGGGCCGGAGGTGGTGAAAAACTGTTTTTT. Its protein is CASSIRAGGGEKLFF.

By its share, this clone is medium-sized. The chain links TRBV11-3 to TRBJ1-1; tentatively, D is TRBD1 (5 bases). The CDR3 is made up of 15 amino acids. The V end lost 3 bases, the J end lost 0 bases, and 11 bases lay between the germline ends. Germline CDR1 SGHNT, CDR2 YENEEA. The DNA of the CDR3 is TGTGCCAGCAGCTTTCGGCGGGGGGTGAACACTGAAGCTTTCTTT. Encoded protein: CASSFRRGVNTEAFF.

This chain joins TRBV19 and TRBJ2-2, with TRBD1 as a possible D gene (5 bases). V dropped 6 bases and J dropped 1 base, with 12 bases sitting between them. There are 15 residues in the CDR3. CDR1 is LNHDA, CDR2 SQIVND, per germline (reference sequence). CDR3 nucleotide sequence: TGTGCCAGTAGAGAATACAGGTTGAACACCGGGGAGCTGTTTTTT. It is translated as CASREYRLNTGELFF.

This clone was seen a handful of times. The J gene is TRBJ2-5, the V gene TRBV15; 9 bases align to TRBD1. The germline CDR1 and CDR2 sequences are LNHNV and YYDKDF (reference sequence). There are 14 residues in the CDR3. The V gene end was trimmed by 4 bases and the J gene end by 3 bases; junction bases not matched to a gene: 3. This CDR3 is CATSTRTGEETQYF. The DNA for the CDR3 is TGTGCCACCAGCACCCGGACAGGGGAAGAGACCCAGTACTTC.

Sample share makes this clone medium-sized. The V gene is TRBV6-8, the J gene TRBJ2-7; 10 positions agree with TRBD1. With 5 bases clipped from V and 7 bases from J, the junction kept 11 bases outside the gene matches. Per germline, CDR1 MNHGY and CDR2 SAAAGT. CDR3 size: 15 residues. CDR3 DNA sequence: TGTGCCAGCAGTGCCGGGACAGGGGAATCGGGAGAGCAGTACTTC. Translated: CASSAGTGESGEQYF.

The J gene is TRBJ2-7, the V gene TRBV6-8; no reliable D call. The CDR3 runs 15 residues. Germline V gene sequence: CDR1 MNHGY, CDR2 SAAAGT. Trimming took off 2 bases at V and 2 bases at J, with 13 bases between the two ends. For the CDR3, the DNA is TGTGCCAGCAGTTACGATGGTCAGCCTACCTACGAGCAGTACTTC. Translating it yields CASSYDGQPTYEQYF.

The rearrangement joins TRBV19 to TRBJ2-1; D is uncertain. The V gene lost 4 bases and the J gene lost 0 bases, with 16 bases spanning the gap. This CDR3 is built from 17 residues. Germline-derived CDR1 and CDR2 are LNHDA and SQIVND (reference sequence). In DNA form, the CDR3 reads TGTGCCAGTAGTAACCTACGACTCTCGAGCTCCTACAATGAGCAGTTCTTC. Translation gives CASSNLRLSSSYNEQFF.

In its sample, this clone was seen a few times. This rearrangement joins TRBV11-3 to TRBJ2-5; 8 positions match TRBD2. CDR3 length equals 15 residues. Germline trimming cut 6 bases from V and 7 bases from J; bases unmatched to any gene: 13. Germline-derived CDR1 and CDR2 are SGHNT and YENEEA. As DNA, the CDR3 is TGTGCCAGCAGACCTGAGATCGGGGGGGCTGGGACCCAGTACTTC. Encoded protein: CASRPEIGGAGTQYF.

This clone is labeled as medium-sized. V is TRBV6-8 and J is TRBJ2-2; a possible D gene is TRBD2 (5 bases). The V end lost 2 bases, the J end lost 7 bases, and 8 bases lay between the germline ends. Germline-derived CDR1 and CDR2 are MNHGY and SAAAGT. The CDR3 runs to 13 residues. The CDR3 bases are TGTGCCAGCAGTTACCCGGGGTACGGGGAGCTGTTTTTT. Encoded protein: CASSYPGYGELFF.

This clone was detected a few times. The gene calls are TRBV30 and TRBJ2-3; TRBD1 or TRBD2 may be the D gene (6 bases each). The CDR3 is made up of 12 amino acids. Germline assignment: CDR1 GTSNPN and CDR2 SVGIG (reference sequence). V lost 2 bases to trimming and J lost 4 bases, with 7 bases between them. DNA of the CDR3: TGTGCCTGGAGTCGGGGGCCAGATACGCAGTATTTT. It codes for CAWSRGPDTQYF.

The CDR3 region has the DNA TGTGCCAGCAGTTACTCAACCGGGAGCTGGTCCTATAATTCACCCCTCCACTTT. It translates to CASSYSTGSWSYNSPLHF. The V gene is TRBV6-8, the J gene TRBJ1-6; D unclear. Germline V gene data show CDR1 as MNHGY and CDR2 as SAAAGT. This CDR3 region has 18 residues. Trimming stripped 0 bases from V and 1 base from J, with 13 bases between.

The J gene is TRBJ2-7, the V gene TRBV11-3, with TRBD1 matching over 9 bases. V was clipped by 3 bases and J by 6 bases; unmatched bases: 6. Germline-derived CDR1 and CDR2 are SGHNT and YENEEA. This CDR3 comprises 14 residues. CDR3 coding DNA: TGTGCCAGCAGCTTCATGGGACAGGGAGGCGAGCAGTACTTC. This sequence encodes CASSFMGQGGEQYF.

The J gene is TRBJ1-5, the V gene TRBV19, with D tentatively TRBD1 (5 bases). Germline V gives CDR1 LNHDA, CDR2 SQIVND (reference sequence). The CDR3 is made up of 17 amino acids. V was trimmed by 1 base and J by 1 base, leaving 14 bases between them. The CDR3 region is CASSIATGGLSNQPQHF. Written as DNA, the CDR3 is TGTGCCAGTAGTATAGCAACCGGGGGGTTAAGCAATCAGCCCCAGCATTTT.

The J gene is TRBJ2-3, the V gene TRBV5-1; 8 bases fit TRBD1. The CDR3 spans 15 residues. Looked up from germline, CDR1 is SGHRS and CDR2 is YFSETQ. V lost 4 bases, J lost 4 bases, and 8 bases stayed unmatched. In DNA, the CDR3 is TGCGCCAGCAGCACTGGACAGGGTTGGGCAGATACGCAGTATTTT. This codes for CASSTGQGWADTQYF.

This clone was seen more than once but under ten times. CDR3 protein: CASSPRGSKGTEAFF. The CDR3 DNA follows: TGTGCCAGTAGTCCCCGGGGGTCCAAAGGGACTGAAGCTTTCTTT. The rearrangement uses TRBV19 and TRBJ1-1, with a weak D call TRBD1 (5 bases). Trimming stripped 5 bases from V and 5 bases from J, with 18 bases between. Germline loops: CDR1 LNHDA, CDR2 SQIVND (reference sequence). There are 15 residues in the CDR3.

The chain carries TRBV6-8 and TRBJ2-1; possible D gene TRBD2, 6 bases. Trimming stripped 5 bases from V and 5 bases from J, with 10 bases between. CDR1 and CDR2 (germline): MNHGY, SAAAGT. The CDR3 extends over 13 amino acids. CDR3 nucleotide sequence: TGTGCCAGCAGTGGGGACTTCGACAATGAGCAGTTCTTC. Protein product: CASSGDFDNEQFF.